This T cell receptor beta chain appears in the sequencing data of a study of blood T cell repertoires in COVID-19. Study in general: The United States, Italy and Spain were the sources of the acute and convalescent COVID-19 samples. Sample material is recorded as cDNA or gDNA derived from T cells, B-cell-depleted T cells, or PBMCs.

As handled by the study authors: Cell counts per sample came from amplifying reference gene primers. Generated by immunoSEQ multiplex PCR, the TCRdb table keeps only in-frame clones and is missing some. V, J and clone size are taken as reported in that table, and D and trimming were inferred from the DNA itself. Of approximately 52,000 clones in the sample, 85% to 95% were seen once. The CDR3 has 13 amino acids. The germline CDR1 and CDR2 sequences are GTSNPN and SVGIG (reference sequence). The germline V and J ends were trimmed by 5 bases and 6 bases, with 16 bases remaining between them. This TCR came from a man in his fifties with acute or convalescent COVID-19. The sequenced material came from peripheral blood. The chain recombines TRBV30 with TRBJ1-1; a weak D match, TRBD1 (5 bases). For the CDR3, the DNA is TGTGCCTGGGGCGGGGGTCCTGGGCCTGAAGCTTTCTTT. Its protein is CAWGGGPGPEAFF.